The 18 T cell receptor beta chains in this list originate from one sample, sequenced in a study of T cells after yellow fever vaccination. TCRdb re-derived calls from the 5' RACE reads in MiXCR, one entry per CDR3 protein. The data show some 340,000 distinct CDR3 sequences, about 10% seen once. This sample comprised CD4+ T cells sorted from PBMCs, obtained 45 days after the yellow fever booster vaccination. Receptor source: a young man who received the YFV17D yellow fever vaccine.

This rearrangement joins TRBV6-2 or TRBV6-3 to TRBJ1-5, with D unclear. The CDR3 loop spans 15 amino acids. V gave up 8 bases and J gave up 2 bases, with 16 bases separating them. Germline assignment: CDR1 MNHEY and CDR2 SVGEGT. The CDR3 protein is CASLGTGRRNQPQHF. CDR3 bases: TGTGCCAGCTTGGGAACCGGCAGACGCAATCAGCCCCAGCATTTT.

CDR3 in DNA: TGCGCCAGCAGCTTGTTGGTTGGGCTAGGTTCAGATACGCAGTATTTT. It translates to CASSLLVGLGSDTQYF. The chain carries TRBV5-1 and TRBJ2-3; no clear D. Looked up from germline, CDR1 is SGHRS and CDR2 is YFSETQ. Trimming cost V 1 base and J 4 bases, with 16 bases left between them. CDR3 length: 16 amino acids.

This clonotype was counted between two and nine times. The DNA for the CDR3 is TGTGCCAGCAGTTTAGGGGTCACGAACACTGAAGCTTTCTTT. This translates into CASSLGVTNTEAFF. The J gene is TRBJ1-1, the V gene TRBV12-3 or TRBV12-4; D gene ambiguous. V was clipped by 1 base and J by 1 base, with 7 bases between them. This CDR3 spans 14 amino acids.

This clonotype turned up a few times. The gene calls are TRBV6-2 or TRBV6-3 and TRBJ2-2; TRBD2 matches 9 bases. V lost 6 bases to trimming and J lost 6 bases; unmatched junction nucleotides: 5. The length of the CDR3 is 14 residues. From germline, CDR1 is MNHEY and CDR2 SVGEGT. The CDR3: CASRRGGSPGELFF. The CDR3 coding sequence is TGTGCCAGCAGGCGGGGGGGGTCCCCCGGGGAGCTGTTTTTT.

This chain connects TRBV15 to TRBJ1-4; TRBD1 matches at 7 bases. From germline, CDR1 is LNHNV and CDR2 YYDKDF (reference sequence). V was clipped by 5 bases and J by 8 bases; unmatched bases: 8. The CDR3 is 14 amino acids. The CDR3 protein is CATSRDSTYEKLFF. As DNA, the CDR3 is TGTGCCACCAGCCGGGACAGCACATACGAAAAACTGTTTTTT.

A few counts support this clonotype. This chain links TRBV7-8 with TRBJ2-7; D might be TRBD1 or TRBD2, each matching 5 bases. The V gene lost 1 base and the J gene lost 0 bases, with 13 bases spanning the gap. Germline-derived CDR1 and CDR2 are SGHVS and FQNEAQ. The CDR3 loop spans 16 amino acids. CDR3 nucleotides: TGTGCCAGCAGCTTAGACGGGGCAGGGACCTCCTACGAGCAGTACTTC. It yields the protein CASSLDGAGTSYEQYF. Based on the CDR3 plus reference TRBV7-8 and TRBJ2-7, the full variable domain is GAGVSQSPRYKVAKRGQDVALRCDPISGHVSLFWYQQALGQGPEFLTYFQNEAQLDKSGLPSDRFFAERPEGSVSTLKIQRTQQEDSAVYLCASSLDGAGTSYEQYFGPGTRLTVT.

This clonotype came up a few times. The CDR3 region is CASSGVQGARETQYF. The DNA of the CDR3 is TGCGCCAGCAGCGGAGTCCAGGGGGCGCGGGAGACCCAGTACTTC. This sequence joins TRBV5-1 and TRBJ2-5, with 8 bases aligning to TRBD1. The CDR3 runs to 15 residues. CDR1 and CDR2 from the germline V gene are SGHRS and YFSETQ. Germline trimming cut 4 bases from V and 5 bases from J; bases unmatched to any gene: 10.

This clonotype was seen only a few times. This chain uses TRBV6-6 with TRBJ2-5; D is possibly TRBD1 or TRBD2 (6 bases each). With 2 bases removed from V and 5 bases from J, the gap between germline ends came to 12 bases. The CDR3 consists of 14 residues. CDR1 and CDR2 from the germline V gene are MNHNY and SVGAGI (reference sequence). The CDR3, as DNA: TGTGCCAGCAGTTACGACGGGGGCCGGGAGACCCAGTACTTC. This codes for CASSYDGGRETQYF.

CDR3 sequence (DNA): TGCGCCAGCAGCTTGGCCTTGGGACGAAGCACAGATACGCAGTATTTT. It yields the protein CASSLALGRSTDTQYF. The J gene is TRBJ2-3, the V gene TRBV5-1; perhaps D is TRBD1 or TRBD2 (5 bases each). The CDR3 totals 16 residues. The V and J ends lost 0 bases and 0 bases respectively, with 11 bases between them. CDR1 is SGHRS and CDR2 is YFSETQ in the germline V gene.

This clonotype was counted only a few times. This chain connects TRBV4-1 to TRBJ2-5; tentatively, D is TRBD1 (5 bases). The ends were cut back, 8 bases at V and 3 bases at J, with 7 bases in the middle. The CDR3 sequence is 11 residues long. Germline CDR1 MGHRA, CDR2 YSYEKL. CDR3 in DNA: TGCGCCAGCCTGACAGAAGAGACCCAGTACTTC. Its protein product is CASLTEETQYF.

The chain links TRBV6-6 to TRBJ2-3; D is perhaps TRBD2 (5 bases). CDR1 and CDR2 (germline): MNHNY, SVGAGI (reference sequence). The CDR3 is made up of 16 amino acids. V dropped 0 bases and J dropped 4 bases, with 14 bases sitting between them. In DNA, the CDR3 is TGTGCCAGCAGTTACTCGACGGTGTCGGGATCAGATACGCAGTATTTT. It codes for CASSYSTVSGSDTQYF.

This clonotype was observed a handful of times. The rearrangement links TRBV4-3 to TRBJ2-3; 7 nucleotides match TRBD2. The trim removed 0 bases at V and 5 bases at J, leaving 11 bases unmatched. Germline V gene data show CDR1 as LGHNA and CDR2 as YSLEER. The CDR3 is 17 residues long. CDR3 coding DNA: TGCGCCAGCAGCCAAGATTCCCAGCGGGGAAGGATAGATACGCAGTATTTT. This codes for CASSQDSQRGRIDTQYF.

This clonotype was detected only once. This chain joins TRBV10-1 and TRBJ2-1, with a weak D call TRBD2 (6 bases). Germline CDR1 and CDR2: WNHNN and SYGVQD (reference sequence). Trimming removed 7 bases at V and 6 bases at J, with 22 bases between. This CDR3 is built from 16 residues. CDR3 in DNA: TGCGCCAGCATCCCCCGGACTAACCTAGGCGGCAATGAGCAGTTCTTC. It translates to CASIPRTNLGGNEQFF.

This clonotype has ten or more counts. This chain links TRBV3-1 with TRBJ1-5; no clear D gene. There are 14 residues in the CDR3. Germline V CDR1 and CDR2: LGHDT, YNNKEL (reference sequence). V was clipped by 0 bases and J by 1 base, with 4 bases between them. CDR3 nucleotides: TGTGCCAGCAGCCAAGATCAAAGCAATCAGCCCCAGCATTTT. It encodes CASSQDQSNQPQHF. The complete variable domain, with remaining parts taken from reference TRBV3-1 and TRBJ1-5, reads DTAVSQTPKYLVTQMGNDKSIKCEQNLGHDTMYWYKQDSKKFLKIMFSYNNKELIINETVPNRFSPKSPDKAHLNLHINSLELGDSAVYFCASSQDQSNQPQHFGDGTRLSIL.

This clonotype was detected many times. At one end the junction does not follow the germline gene, possibly because of a read error. The chain joins TRBV12-3 or TRBV12-4 to TRBJ1-2; no definite D call. This CDR3 is built from 12 residues. For the CDR3, the DNA is TGTGCCAGCTGGTCAGCTAAATATGGCTACACCTTC. As protein: CASWSAKYGYTF.

The V call is TRBV2, the J call TRBJ2-2; TRBD2 matches at 12 bases. The junction had 7 bases not matched to a gene; V was cut back by 5 bases and J by 6 bases. Germline-derived CDR1 and CDR2 are SNHLY and FYNNEI. This CDR3 region has 16 residues. Here the CDR3 DNA reads TGTGCCAGCAGTAACCTAGCGGGGGGGCCGTCCGGGGAGCTGTTTTTT. Translation: CASSNLAGGPSGELFF.

The sample holds a few counts of this clonotype. The J gene is TRBJ2-5, the V gene TRBV12-3 or TRBV12-4, with TRBD2 matching 11 bases. The V and J ends lost 3 bases and 5 bases, in that order; junction bases with no gene match: 8. The CDR3 consists of 16 residues. The DNA of the CDR3 is TGTGCCAGCAGTTTTGGGCTAGCGGGGGGAGGTGAGACCCAGTACTTC. Translating it yields CASSFGLAGGGETQYF.

This clonotype was counted a few times. This chain joins TRBV24-1 and TRBJ1-2, with 9 bases lining up with TRBD1. The V segment lost 2 bases and the J segment 3 bases; nucleotides outside the gene matches: 0. Germline CDR1 reads KGHDR; CDR2 reads SFDVKD. The CDR3 has 14 amino acids. This chain's CDR3 is CATSDWTGDYGYTF. In DNA form, the CDR3 reads TGTGCCACCAGTGATTGGACAGGGGACTATGGCTACACCTTC.